This T cell receptor (beta chain) appears in the sequencing data of a study of monozygotic twins with cystic fibrosis. General observations from the study: Shared CDR3 numbers were not associated with age, concordance or severity. Clonality was generally low (median around 0.009), higher in the most severe patients.

On this clone itself: Its antigen is undetermined.

Profiling relied on immunoSEQ multiplex PCR, and the TCRdb table lists in-frame clones only, not all of them. The sample consists of 30,000 or so clones, around 96% of them appearing once. Germline lookup yields CDR1 ENHRY and CDR2 SYGVKD. CDR3 length equals 16 residues. V lost 4 bases to trimming and J lost 2 bases; unmatched junction nucleotides: 8. The receptor comes from a girl aged 2-10 years with cystic fibrosis. The sequenced sample consisted of blood. The chain links TRBV10-3 to TRBJ2-7; 10 bases map to TRBD1. As DNA, the CDR3 is TGTGCCATCAGTGCTCCGGGACAGGGGTATACCTACGAGCAGTACTTC. Its translation: CAISAPGQGYTYEQYF.